This record looks at one T cell receptor (beta chain) sequence and its context. Its cognate antigen is unknown. This sample is drawn from a study of T cell responses to AZD1222 COVID-19 vaccine. Overall study findings and caveats: Most donors were white British, females outnumbered males, and clonal diversity was possibly underestimated. Epitopes outside B.1.351 and B.1.1.7 mutated regions reportedly drew nearly half of spike TCRs. Spike-wide vaccine-associated CD4 TCRs dominated at 160-218 and 743-854.

Here immunoSEQ multiplex PCR was the method, and the copy in TCRdb shows in-frame clones only, minus some. This table has 90,000 to 120,000 clones, about 89% appearing once. CDR1 is SEHNR and CDR2 is FQNEAQ in the germline V gene (reference sequence). V lost 11 bases, J lost 3 bases, and 16 bases lay in between. CDR3 size: 13 residues. V usage is TRBV7-9 and J usage is TRBJ1-1; D unresolved. Sequencing used peripheral blood, obtained on day 0 of AZD1222 vaccination. The sequence was obtained from an adult in good health. CDR3 DNA sequence: TGTGCCGCGGTCCACGACCGCTACACTGAAGCTTTCTTT. Translated, it gives CAAVHDRYTEAFF.